A single T cell receptor (beta chain) is shown here with its context. This clone was seen only once. The antigen this receptor binds is unknown. No base quality information exists; no much larger clone differs at one position. This sample was included in a study of T cell clonotyping in hematopoietic cell transplantation (dated by TCRdb to 2020 to 2022). Describing the broader study: Recipient samples taken before transplant were collected after cytoreduction. A total of more than 130 blood samples were collected in the study from about 40 consecutive transplant recipients and their related donors. Recruitment of patients was conducted between late 2015 and January 2017, and follow-up was continued until late 2020 or death.

This specimen's time point label, interpreted: recipient sample about 28 days before transplant, after cytoreduction. Blood from recipients was drawn about 28 days before transplant and again at days 30, 100 and 180 after transplant. Nuclei Lysis Solution was used to extract genomic DNA from fresh or cryopreserved unfractionated peripheral blood mononuclear cells. Trimming removed 0 bases from V and 7 bases from J, leaving 9 bases between the germline ends. For CDR1 and CDR2, the germline V gene lists MNHEY and SVGAGI. From cysteine to phenylalanine, the CDR3 is 13 amino acids long. Of the read, only the CDR3 DNA is kept; its 39 bases are in frame from base 1. Results the study describes overall, beyond this receptor: Broader posttransplant TCR repertoire diversity was predicted by donor and pretransplant recipient Inverse Simpson Index values. After transplant, TCR diversity in recipients dropped, and pathologically expanded clonotypes increased progressively from day 30 to day 180. Just a small fraction of recipient repertoires overlapped with donor repertoires, and more than 95% appeared de novo at the given depth. Sample size was limited, and cells were not sorted, so CD4 and CD8 repertoire contributions could not be separated.

With the immunoSEQ assay, which is a bias-controlled multiplex PCR relying on V- and J-specific primers, TCR beta CDR3 regions were amplified from genomic DNA. In a second PCR step, a proprietary barcode and Illumina adapter sequences were attached to the CDR3 amplicons. An Illumina MiSeq instrument was used for sequencing of the CDR3 libraries. The paper's processing steps were these. immunoSEQ Analyzer 3.0 was used for export and quality control, with R Bioconductor and Immunarch used for downstream analyses. Repertoire metrics were calculated using only productive rearrangements within the normalized downsampled data set. Pathologically expanded clonotypes were defined as those larger than 5 templates in the normalized cohort. Repertoire diversity was measured with the Inverse Simpson Index. To capture all clonotypes, the CMV-specificity analyses were run on the non-normalized data set. TCRdb took this table from immuneACCESS and kept in-frame rearrangements with V and J called. Such tables lack part of the clones; where checked against another copy, unresolved V genes explain under half of the gap, and the rest is unexplained. The V and J calls and clone size were taken over from that table, and D and trimming were inferred from the DNA. A total of about 36,000 clones appear in this sample, 85% to 95% of them only once. The ten largest clones add up to about 1.5% of the sample.

The material sequenced was peripheral blood mononuclear cells, taken before stem cell transplant. The TCR sequence derives from a man aged 35 to 55 with chronic myeloid leukemia. Some clones in this sample may be carry-over from other donors' samples. The sequence links TRBV6-5 to TRBJ1-1; D gene: possibly TRBD1, on 5 matching bases. CDR3 reads: CASSYSTGGEAFF. The bases read TGTGCCAGCAGTTACTCGACTGGGGGTGAAGCTTTCTTT.